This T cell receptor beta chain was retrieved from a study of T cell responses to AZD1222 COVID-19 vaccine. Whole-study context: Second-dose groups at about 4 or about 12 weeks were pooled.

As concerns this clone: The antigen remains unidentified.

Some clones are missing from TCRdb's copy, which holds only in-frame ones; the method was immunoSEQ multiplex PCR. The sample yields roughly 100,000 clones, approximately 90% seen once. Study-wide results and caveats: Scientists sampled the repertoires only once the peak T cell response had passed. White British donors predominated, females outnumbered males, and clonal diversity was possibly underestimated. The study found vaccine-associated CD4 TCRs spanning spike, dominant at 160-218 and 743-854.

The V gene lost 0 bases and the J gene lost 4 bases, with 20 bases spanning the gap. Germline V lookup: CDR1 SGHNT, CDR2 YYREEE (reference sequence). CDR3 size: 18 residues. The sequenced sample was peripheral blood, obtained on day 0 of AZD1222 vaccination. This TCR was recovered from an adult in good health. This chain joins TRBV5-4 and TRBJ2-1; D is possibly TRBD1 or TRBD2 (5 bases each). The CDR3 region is CASSLGGAPLPTYNEQFF. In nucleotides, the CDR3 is TGTGCCAGCAGCTTGGGAGGGGCCCCACTCCCTACGTACAATGAGCAGTTCTTC.